This is a list of T cell receptor beta chains from one sample in a study of beta chain features in type 1 diabetes. The method was immunoSEQ multiplex PCR; TCRdb's version includes in-frame clones alone and lacks a portion of them. The sample consists of approximately 44,000 clones, about 51% of them appearing once. Sequencing input: Tregs from blood. These TCRs come from a woman between 18 and 29 years old in good health. Each CDR3 is given with its conserved first and last residue. The D gene is left open where the match is weak. Clone size is given for some rows only: seen once, a few or many times, or a class if the clone is expanded.

size: medium-sized; J: TRBJ1-2; V: TRBV6-5; D: .; DNA: TGTGCCAGCAGCCTCAGCTACAGCTCCGTCTACACCTTC; CDR3: CASSLSYSSVYTF
size: few; J: TRBJ2-1; V: TRBV5-4; D: TRBD2; DNA: TGTGCCAGCAGCTCTACCGGGAGGGCCTTTATTGAGCAGTTCTTC; CDR3: CASSSTGRAFIEQFF
size: .; J: TRBJ2-5; V: TRBV4-3; D: TRBD1; DNA: TGCGCCAGCAGCCAAGAAAACAGGGGGCGGGAGACCCAGTACTTC; CDR3: CASSQENRGRETQYF
size: few; J: TRBJ1-4; V: TRBV29-1; D: TRBD1; DNA: TGCAGCGTCACGGACAGGGGTCAGGGAAAACTGTTTTTT; CDR3: CSVTDRGQGKLFF
size: .; J: TRBJ2-7; V: TRBV11-2; D: TRBD2; DNA: TGTGCCAGCAGGTCGAGAAGGGAGGGATACGAGCAGTACTTC; CDR3: CASRSRREGYEQYF
size: .; J: TRBJ2-5; V: TRBV14; D: TRBD2; DNA: TGTGCCAGCAGCACCCGACTAGCGGGAGTGCGGGAGACCCAGTACTTC; CDR3: CASSTRLAGVRETQYF
size: .; J: TRBJ1-2; V: TRBV28; D: TRBD1; DNA: TGTGCCAGCAACAAAACCCCCGGACCAGGGGGCAGATATGGCTACACCTTC; CDR3: CASNKTPGPGGRYGYTF
size: .; J: TRBJ2-7; V: TRBV27; D: TRBD2; DNA: TGTGCCAGCACCCCTTCTCGACTAGCGGGAGCCCACTACGAGCAGTACTTC; CDR3: CASTPSRLAGAHYEQYF
size: .; J: TRBJ2-1; V: TRBV6-1; D: .; DNA: TGTGCCAGCAGTGAACGGTCGGAGGGGTGGTACAATGAGCAGTTCTTC; CDR3: CASSERSEGWYNEQFF
size: .; J: TRBJ1-5; V: TRBV2; D: .; DNA: TGTGCCAGCAGTGAATGGACATCGGGTGGTCAGCCCCAGCATTTT; CDR3: CASSEWTSGGQPQHF
size: .; J: TRBJ2-5; V: TRBV7-9; D: TRBD1; DNA: TGTGCCAGCAGCCTGGGGACAGACCAAGAGACCCAGTACTTC; CDR3: CASSLGTDQETQYF
size: .; J: TRBJ1-1; V: TRBV21-1; D: .; DNA: TGTGCCAGCAGCCCCAGGGCAGAGAACACTGAAGCTTTCTTT; CDR3: CASSPRAENTEAFF
size: few; J: TRBJ2-2; V: TRBV27; D: .; DNA: TGTGCCAGCAGCCATCACAGGGTCACCGGGGAGCTGTTTTTT; CDR3: CASSHHRVTGELFF
size: .; J: TRBJ1-2; V: TRBV6-4; D: .; DNA: TGTGCCAGCAGACCCGTCGGACAGCTGGGGGGCTACACCTTC; CDR3: CASRPVGQLGGYTF
size: .; J: TRBJ2-3; V: TRBV27; D: TRBD2; DNA: TGTGCCAGCAGTTTAGGAAGGTTCGGGGGAGGGTCAGATACGCAGTATTTT; CDR3: CASSLGRFGGGSDTQYF
size: .; J: TRBJ2-5; V: TRBV7-9; D: TRBD2; DNA: TGTGCCAGCAGCTCCGCCGGGGGGCAAGAGACCCAGTACTTC; CDR3: CASSSAGGQETQYF
size: few; J: TRBJ1-3; V: TRBV30; D: .; DNA: TGTGCCCTCGGAGGGGCTGGAAACACCATATATTTT; CDR3: CALGGAGNTIYF
size: few; J: TRBJ2-1; V: TRBV2; D: TRBD2; DNA: TGTGCCAGCAGGCCTGGGACTAGCGGGAGGGCCTACAATGAGCAGTTCTTC; CDR3: CASRPGTSGRAYNEQFF
size: .; J: TRBJ1-5; V: TRBV19; D: .; DNA: TGTGCCAGTAGTATAAACAGGGAAGGGCGACAGCCCCAGCATTTT; CDR3: CASSINREGRQPQHF
size: few; J: TRBJ2-5; V: TRBV19; D: TRBD1; DNA: TGTGCCAGTAACCAGGGACAGGGTTTAGGGGAGACCCAGTACTTC; CDR3: CASNQGQGLGETQYF
size: .; J: TRBJ2-1; V: TRBV7-6; D: TRBD2; DNA: TGTGCCAGCACCCTCGAGGCGGGAGATCAGCCCTACAATGAGCAGTTCTTC; CDR3: CASTLEAGDQPYNEQFF
size: few; J: TRBJ2-1; V: TRBV5-6; D: .; DNA: TGTGCCAGCAGCTTCTATCACAATGAGCAGTTCTTC; CDR3: CASSFYHNEQFF
size: .; J: TRBJ2-5; V: TRBV5-1; D: .; DNA: TGCGCCAGCAGTTGGCGACAGGAAAGAGAGACCCAGTACTTC; CDR3: CASSWRQERETQYF
size: .; J: TRBJ2-5; V: TRBV27; D: .; DNA: TGTGCCAGCAGCCGCCGGGTGCTACAAGAGACCCAGTACTTC; CDR3: CASSRRVLQETQYF
size: .; J: TRBJ2-7; V: TRBV28; D: .; DNA: TGTGCCAGCAGTCTGACATATCGGGGCGAGCAGTACTTC; CDR3: CASSLTYRGEQYF
size: .; J: TRBJ2-3; V: TRBV29-1; D: .; DNA: TGCAGCGTTGGACAGGTGCGCACAGATACGCAGTATTTT; CDR3: CSVGQVRTDTQYF
size: .; J: TRBJ2-2; V: TRBV7-2; D: .; DNA: TGTGCCAGCAGCTTACGTCCCGGGAGTAACACCGGGGAGCTGTTTTTT; CDR3: CASSLRPGSNTGELFF
size: once; J: TRBJ2-7; V: TRBV5-6; D: .; DNA: TGTGCCAGCAGCAACCCCGCCGGGACTGGGAGCTCCTACGAGCAGTACTTC; CDR3: CASSNPAGTGSSYEQYF
size: few; J: TRBJ2-5; V: TRBV28; D: TRBD2; DNA: TGTGCCAGCGTTAGTGGTAGCGGGAGGGGTGAGACCCAGTACTTC; CDR3: CASVSGSGRGETQYF
size: few; J: TRBJ2-3; V: TRBV7-2; D: TRBD2; DNA: TGTGCCAGCAGCCGATCCGGGAGCCCGGGGGGTACGCAGTATTTT; CDR3: CASSRSGSPGGTQYF
size: .; J: TRBJ2-1; V: TRBV7-2; D: TRBD2; DNA: TGTGCCAGCAGTTTAGCGGGAGGTTTGTACAATGAGCAGTTCTTC; CDR3: CASSLAGGLYNEQFF
size: .; J: TRBJ2-7; V: TRBV5-4; D: TRBD2; DNA: TGTGCCAGCAGCCCCAGTAGCGGGAGTACGTCCTACGAGCAGTACTTC; CDR3: CASSPSSGSTSYEQYF
size: .; J: TRBJ1-2; V: TRBV7-9; D: TRBD1; DNA: TGTGCCAGCAGCCTCCGGACAGGCCAGGACTACACCTTC; CDR3: CASSLRTGQDYTF
size: .; J: TRBJ2-7; V: TRBV7-2; D: TRBD2; DNA: TGTGCCAGCAGCTTAGGAATGCAGAGGCTAGCGGCCTACGAGCAGTACTTC; CDR3: CASSLGMQRLAAYEQYF
size: few; J: TRBJ2-1; V: TRBV7-2; D: .; DNA: TGTGCCAGCAGCCCACGAGCTAATCAGCTTCCGGAGTACAATGAGCAGTTCTTC; CDR3: CASSPRANQLPEYNEQFF
size: few; J: TRBJ2-5; V: TRBV6-5; D: .; DNA: TGTGCCAGCAGTTACTCGGGTGGGAGGCTCGAGACCCAGTACTTC; CDR3: CASSYSGGRLETQYF
size: .; J: TRBJ2-5; V: TRBV27; D: .; DNA: TGTGCCAGCAGTTTATCGATCGGGAGAGACCAAGAGACCCAGTACTTC; CDR3: CASSLSIGRDQETQYF
size: once; J: TRBJ2-7; V: TRBV4-1; D: TRBD1; DNA: TGCGCCAGCAGCCGAGGCGACGGGACAGGCAGCTCCTACGAGCAGTACTTC; CDR3: CASSRGDGTGSSYEQYF
size: once; J: TRBJ2-3; V: TRBV7-2; D: .; DNA: TGTGCCAGCAGCTCGCCCCTAGGAGGGACGCGGGTGACGCAGTATTTT; CDR3: CASSSPLGGTRVTQYF
size: .; J: TRBJ2-1; V: TRBV7-9; D: .; DNA: TGTGCCAGCAGCGCCCGGACAGGGAGGGATGAGCAGTTCTTC; CDR3: CASSARTGRDEQFF
size: .; J: TRBJ2-7; V: TRBV5-1; D: TRBD1; DNA: TGCGCCAGCACCGAGACCGGGACAGGGGCCACCTACGAGCAGTACTTC; CDR3: CASTETGTGATYEQYF
size: .; J: TRBJ2-1; V: TRBV6-5; D: .; DNA: TGTGCCAGCAGGCCTCGACAGTACAATGAGCAGTTCTTC; CDR3: CASRPRQYNEQFF
size: .; J: TRBJ2-7; V: TRBV5-1; D: .; DNA: TGCGCCAGCAGCTTGGCCGGGACTCCCCTTTTCTACGAGCAGTACTTC; CDR3: CASSLAGTPLFYEQYF
size: few; J: TRBJ2-5; V: TRBV19; D: TRBD1; DNA: TGTGCCACCGGTGACAGGGGCGAGACCCAGTACTTC; CDR3: CATGDRGETQYF
size: .; J: TRBJ2-1; V: TRBV5-1; D: .; DNA: TGCGCCAGCAGCTTGGTCTGGGGCGGACGCACCTACAATGAGCAGTTCTTC; CDR3: CASSLVWGGRTYNEQFF
size: few; J: TRBJ2-7; V: TRBV2; D: TRBD2; DNA: TGTGCCAGCAGGGGACTAGCGGGGGTCTACGAGCAGTACTTC; CDR3: CASRGLAGVYEQYF
size: few; J: TRBJ2-7; V: TRBV7-9; D: TRBD2; DNA: TGTGCCAGCAGCCCCGGGGGGATGTGGCGGGAGGTCCCCTACGAGCAGTACTTC; CDR3: CASSPGGMWREVPYEQYF
size: .; J: TRBJ1-5; V: TRBV10-2; D: .; DNA: TGCGCCAGCAGTCGCGCGGGGGGAGGCAATCAGCCCCAGCATTTT; CDR3: CASSRAGGGNQPQHF
size: .; J: TRBJ1-1; V: TRBV7-2; D: .; DNA: TGTGCCAGCAGCTTGATGGACAGAAATAAAGGTCTTTGGGGCGCTGAAGCTTTCTTT; CDR3: CASSLMDRNKGLWGAEAFF
size: few; J: TRBJ1-2; V: TRBV18; D: TRBD1; DNA: TGTGCCAGCTCACCATCACGGCAGGGGGAATCTGGCTACACCTTC; CDR3: CASSPSRQGESGYTF
size: .; J: TRBJ1-1; V: TRBV5-1; D: TRBD1; DNA: TGCGCCAGCAGTAAATCCGGACAGGAACCGAACACTGAAGCTTTCTTT; CDR3: CASSKSGQEPNTEAFF
size: few; J: TRBJ1-4; V: TRBV7-2; D: .; DNA: TGTGCCAGCAGCCAAAGCCAGGGGATCAATGAAAAACTGTTTTTT; CDR3: CASSQSQGINEKLFF
size: once; J: TRBJ1-2; V: TRBV15; D: .; DNA: TGTGCCACCAGCGCCGGACTGCGAGGGAACTATGGCTACACCTTC; CDR3: CATSAGLRGNYGYTF
size: .; J: TRBJ2-7; V: TRBV7-2; D: .; DNA: TGTGCCAGCAGCTTAGATCACTACGAGCAGTACTTC; CDR3: CASSLDHYEQYF
size: .; J: TRBJ1-4; V: TRBV29-1; D: TRBD1; DNA: TGCAGCGCCCGGACAGGGGCTAATGAAAAACTGTTTTTT; CDR3: CSARTGANEKLFF
size: few; J: TRBJ1-2; V: TRBV6-5; D: TRBD1; DNA: TGTGCCAGCAGTTACGCAGACAGGGAAGGGGATGGCTACACCTTC; CDR3: CASSYADREGDGYTF
size: .; J: TRBJ1-5; V: TRBV30; D: TRBD1; DNA: TGTGCCTGGAACCCGGACAGGTGGGTGGATCAGCCCCAGCATTTT; CDR3: CAWNPDRWVDQPQHF